One sample yielded the 13 T cell receptor beta chains listed below, sequenced in a study of spatial heterogeneity in lung cancer. Time point defined: blood at routine non-recurrence follow-up after resection. Using its own MiXCR run on the 5' RACE reads, TCRdb lists one record per CDR3 protein. Among about 70,000 distinct CDR3 sequences, around 8.9% were seen once, and the ten largest hold around 1.9%. Sequenced here: PBMCs, sampled at follow-up. The source of these receptors is a female donor with early-stage non-small cell lung cancer.

This clonotype was detected ten times or more. The CDR3 here is CATSFGTGEDEQFF. For the CDR3, the DNA is TGTGCCACCTCCTTCGGAACAGGGGAGGATGAGCAGTTCTTC. The chain recombines TRBV24-1 with TRBJ2-1, with D possibly being TRBD1 (7 bases). V was cut by 9 bases and J by 8 bases, with 19 bases left in between. The CDR3 has 14 residues. Germline V gene sequence: CDR1 KGHDR, CDR2 SFDVKD.

The table lists this clonotype with a few counts. The chain couples TRBV7-3 to TRBJ2-5, with no clear D. V was clipped by 1 base and J by 1 base, with 4 bases between them. Looked up from germline, CDR1 is SGHTA and CDR2 is FQGTGA. CDR3 length: 13 amino acids. The CDR3 DNA follows: TGTGCCAGCAGCTTAAGCCTCCAAGAGACCCAGTACTTC. Protein sequence: CASSLSLQETQYF. Filled out from reference TRBV7-3 and TRBJ2-5, the complete variable domain reads GAGVSQTPSNKVTEKGKYVELRCDPISGHTALYWYRQSLGQGPEFLIYFQGTGAADDSGLPNDRFFAVRPEGSVSTLKIQRTERGDSAVYLCASSLSLQETQYFGPGTRLLVL.

This clonotype was seen ten or more times. V is TRBV11-1 and J is TRBJ2-7; D is unresolved. V gave up 0 bases and J gave up 0 bases, with 6 bases separating them. CDR1 is SGHAT, CDR2 FQDESV, per germline (reference sequence). This CDR3 comprises 14 residues. The CDR3 region has the DNA TGTGCCAGCAGCTTAGCAGAAAACTCCTACGAGCAGTACTTC. It yields the protein CASSLAENSYEQYF.

This clonotype was picked up a small number of times. V usage is TRBV7-9 and J usage is TRBJ1-5; D is ambiguous. V lost 3 bases, J lost 9 bases, and 9 bases lay in between. The CDR3 is 12 residues long. Per germline, CDR1 SEHNR and CDR2 FQNEAQ (reference sequence). In DNA form, the CDR3 reads TGTGCCAGCAGCTTGACAACCGGGCCCCAGCATTTT. Residues: CASSLTTGPQHF.

This clonotype has ten or more counts. CDR3 amino acids: CASSPGGANVLTF. In DNA form, the CDR3 reads TGCGCCAGCAGCCCCGGTGGGGCCAACGTCCTGACTTTC. The J gene is TRBJ2-6, the V gene TRBV5-1; no definite D call. This CDR3 spans 13 amino acids. Deletions cut 4 bases from V and 3 bases from J, with 5 bases between. Germline V lookup: CDR1 SGHRS, CDR2 YFSETQ.

This clonotype was found many times. The rearrangement uses TRBV28 and TRBJ1-4; maybe TRBD1 (5 bases). V shed 4 bases and J shed 8 bases, with 14 bases lying between them. This CDR3 has 14 amino acids. CDR1 MDHEN and CDR2 SYDVKM come from the germline V gene. Here the CDR3 DNA reads TGTGCCAGCAGTTGGGGAGGGGAGAAGGAAAAACTGTTTTTT. Its translation is CASSWGGEKEKLFF.

This clonotype has ten or more counts. DNA for the CDR3: TGTGCCAGCAGTTTCAAGGGGGCCTATGGCTACACCTTC. This translates into CASSFKGAYGYTF. V and J are TRBV12-3 or TRBV12-4 and TRBJ1-2; 7 positions agree with TRBD1. CDR3 length: 13 amino acids. V gave up 3 bases and J gave up 4 bases; unmatched junction bases: 2.

This clonotype has ten or more counts. The chain is built from TRBV6-1 and TRBJ1-6; D is unclear. Germline loops: CDR1 MNHNS, CDR2 SASEGT. Trimming took 2 bases from V and 11 from J, leaving 10 bases between them. The CDR3 sequence is 13 residues long. CDR3 nucleotides: TGTGCCAGCAGTGAATTGGGGTCCCCACCCCTCCACTTT. It is translated as CASSELGSPPLHF.

The sample holds many counts of this clonotype. This chain connects TRBV18 to TRBJ2-7; D call uncertain. Trimming stripped 0 bases from V and 5 bases from J, with 8 bases between. Germline CDR1 and CDR2: KGHSH and LQKENI. The CDR3 runs to 13 residues. The CDR3 nucleotides read TGTGCCAGCTCACCACCGAGTGCTGACGAGCAGTACTTC. It is translated as CASSPPSADEQYF.

As to this clonotype: A read error is possible here, since a much larger clone lies one base away. Since the CDR3 does not end with the conserved phenylalanine or tryptophan, this likely comes from a read error. The J gene is TRBJ2-5, the V gene TRBV2, with D perhaps TRBD2 (5 bases). Trimming removed 7 bases from V and 1 base from J, with 13 bases in between. Germline values: CDR1 SNHLY, CDR2 FYNNEI. The CDR3 is 14 residues long. This chain's CDR3 is CASKEAQSQETQYL. The CDR3 DNA reads as TGTGCCAGCAAGGAGGCCCAGAGCCAAGAGACCCAGTACCTC.

This clonotype occurred many times. This chain links TRBV5-6 with TRBJ1-2, with D uncertain. The CDR3 spans 16 residues. Germline CDR1 reads SGHDT; CDR2 reads YYEEEE. V was shortened by 0 bases and J by 4 bases, with 16 bases between the two germline ends. CDR3 amino acids: CASSLVQAGRSYGYTF. CDR3 in DNA: TGTGCCAGCAGCTTGGTCCAGGCCGGCAGATCCTATGGCTACACCTTC.

The genes are TRBV28 and TRBJ2-7; 9 positions agree with TRBD1. V shed 10 bases and J 7 bases; nucleotides not matched to a gene: 20. The CDR3 is made up of 16 amino acids. Germline V gene lookup returns CDR1 MDHEN and CDR2 SYDVKM. The CDR3 DNA is TGTGCCATCAAAAGGACCTACGACAGGGGGGGTGAAGAGCAGTACTTC. The encoded protein is CAIKRTYDRGGEEQYF.

This clonotype occurred many times. V and J are TRBV5-1 and TRBJ2-1; D uncertain. Trimming shortened V by 0 bases and J by 3 bases, and 7 bases separated the two germline ends. Germline V lookup: CDR1 SGHRS, CDR2 YFSETQ. The CDR3 contains 14 residues. Here the CDR3 DNA reads TGCGCCAGCAGCTTGGATAACGACTACAATGAGCAGTTCTTC. Protein sequence: CASSLDNDYNEQFF. Supplemented by reference TRBV5-1 and TRBJ2-1, the full variable domain reads KAGVTQTPRYLIKTRGQQVTLSCSPISGHRSVSWYQQTPGQGLQFLFEYFSETQRNKGNFPGRFSGRQFSNSRSEMNVSTLELGDSALYLCASSLDNDYNEQFFGPGTRLTVL.